Here is one TCR beta chain with its context. Under the authors' procedure: Amplifying reference gene primers gave estimates of nucleated cell counts. Repertoires were generated with immunoSEQ multiplex PCR, while TCRdb's copy carries only in-frame clones and drops some. Clone size and the V and J calls come from that table; the DNA yielded D and trimming. The repertoire includes about 240,000 clones, roughly 90% of them detected once, and 7.2% sits in the top ten. Germline values: CDR1 LNHDA, CDR2 SQIVND (reference sequence). V lost 6 bases, J lost 7 bases, and 13 bases lay in between. The CDR3 runs to 14 residues. The record originates from a study of blood T cell repertoires in COVID-19. Study overall: COVID-19 samples collected from the United States, Italy and Spain covered acute and convalescent phases. T cells, B-cell-depleted T cells, or PBMCs supplied cDNA or gDNA.

This chain joins TRBV19 and TRBJ1-6; a weak D match, TRBD1 (6 bases). This clonotype originated in a man aged 55-75 years who had recovered from COVID-19. Sequencing was done on a sample of peripheral blood. In DNA form, the CDR3 reads TGTGCCAGTAGCCCGGGACAAGTAAATTCACCCCTCCACTTT. Amino acid sequence: CASSPGQVNSPLHF.